Presented here are 30 T cell receptor beta chains from one specimen sequenced in a study of cytotoxic CD8 clonotypes in ibrutinib-treated CLL. The repertoire was sequenced with immunoSEQ multiplex PCR; TCRdb's copy has only in-frame clones and lacks some. Seen here are fewer than 400,000 clones, over 60% observed once, and the top ten hold roughly 6%. The sequencing used PBMCs, collected after 36 months of ibrutinib treatment. Receptors originate from a human donor with chronic lymphocytic leukemia.

The genes are TRBV27 and TRBJ2-2, with a possible D match to TRBD1 (6 bases). The CDR3 is made up of 14 amino acids. V shed 3 bases and J shed 9 bases, with 14 bases lying between them. The germline gives CDR1 MNHEY, CDR2 SMNVEV (reference sequence). CDR3 bases: TGTGCCAGCAGTTTTACAGGGATGGACCGGGAGCTGTTTTTT. It specifies CASSFTGMDRELFF.

This clone has only a few counts. The chain links TRBV7-9 to TRBJ1-2; D uncertain. Germline V gene data show CDR1 as SEHNR and CDR2 as FQNEAQ (reference sequence). V was pared by 6 bases and J by 2 bases, with 13 bases between. The CDR3 consists of 14 residues. CDR3 nucleotides: TGTGCCAGCAGGGCAGCGAATACCAACTATGGCTACACCTTC. Residues: CASRAANTNYGYTF. Supplemented by reference TRBV7-9 and TRBJ1-2, the full variable domain reads DTGVSQNPRHKITKRGQNVTFRCDPISEHNRLYWYRQTLGQGPEFLTYFQNEAQLEKSRLLSDRFSAERPKGSFSTLEIQRTEQGDSAMYLCASRAANTNYGYTFGSGTRLTVV.

There are a few counts of this clone. The chain recombines TRBV9 with TRBJ2-3, with D perhaps TRBD2 (7 bases). Trimming shortened V by 4 bases and J by 1 base, and 19 bases separated the two germline ends. In germline, CDR1 is SGDLS, CDR2 YYNGEE. The CDR3 runs to 17 residues. DNA of the CDR3: TGTGCCAGCAGCCGTTACCTCGGGGGGCAGGGCACAGATACGCAGTATTTT. This translates into CASSRYLGGQGTDTQYF.

The chain employs TRBV15 and TRBJ2-2; tentative D call: TRBD2 (5 bases). V shed 1 base and J shed 3 bases, with 15 bases lying between them. From germline, CDR1 is LNHNV and CDR2 YYDKDF (reference sequence). The CDR3 extends over 17 amino acids. The CDR3 nucleotides read TGTGCCACCAGCAGAGCGGTTCCTCCAGCGGACACCGGGGAGCTGTTTTTT. As protein: CATSRAVPPADTGELFF. The full variable domain, completed using reference TRBV15 and TRBJ2-2, is DAMVIQNPRYQVTQFGKPVTLSCSQTLNHNVMYWYQQKSSQAPKLLFHYYDKDFNNEADTPDNFQSRRPNTSFCFLDIRSPGLGDTAMYLCATSRAVPPADTGELFFGEGSRLTVL.

The rearrangement uses TRBV25-1 and TRBJ1-4, with 8 bases lining up with TRBD1. Germline values: CDR1 MGHDK, CDR2 SYGVNS. The J segment lost 8 bases and the V segment lost 5 bases, leaving 7 bases of the junction unmatched. CDR3 length: 14 residues. The DNA of the CDR3 is TGTGCCAGCAGTCTCGACAGGGGAAGGGAAAAACTGTTTTTT. Amino acid sequence: CASSLDRGREKLFF.

This clone was counted a single time. This sequence joins TRBV18 and TRBJ2-1; TRBD2 agrees at 8 bases. The CDR3 runs 13 residues. Germline V gives CDR1 KGHSH, CDR2 LQKENI. Germline trimming cut 3 bases from V and 7 bases from J; bases unmatched to any gene: 2. The CDR3 bases are TGTGCCAGCTCACCCGGGACTAGTAATGAGCAGTTCTTC. It encodes CASSPGTSNEQFF. The whole variable domain, remainder taken from reference TRBV18 and TRBJ2-1, is NAGVMQNPRHLVRRRGQEARLRCSPMKGHSHVYWYRQLPEEGLKFMVYLQKENIIDESGMPKERFSAEFPKEGPSILRIQQVVRGDSAAYFCASSPGTSNEQFFGPGTRLTVL.

The rearrangement uses TRBV2 and TRBJ2-7, with D maybe TRBD2 (5 bases). The V and J ends lost 1 base and 6 bases respectively, with 13 bases between them. CDR1 and CDR2 from the germline V gene are SNHLY and FYNNEI. This CDR3 contains 14 residues. CDR3 amino acids: CASSEGRARGEQYF. CDR3 nucleotide sequence: TGTGCCAGCAGTGAAGGACGGGCCCGGGGCGAGCAGTACTTC.

This clone was seen a few times. The chain couples TRBV5-1 to TRBJ2-7; the match to TRBD1 covers 9 bases. Germline values: CDR1 SGHRS, CDR2 YFSETQ. Germline trimming cut 0 bases from V and 0 bases from J; bases unmatched to any gene: 4. CDR3 size: 16 residues. The CDR3 nucleotides are TGCGCCAGCAGCTTGGCCGGGACAGGGAGCTCCTACGAGCAGTACTTC. Encoded protein: CASSLAGTGSSYEQYF.

The chain employs TRBV15 and TRBJ2-5, with D possibly being TRBD1 (6 bases). The V end was cut by 0 bases, the J end by 3 bases, with 8 bases between. This CDR3 contains 14 residues. Per the germline V gene, CDR1 is LNHNV and CDR2 is YYDKDF (reference sequence). This chain's CDR3 is CATSRDTGKETQYF. CDR3 sequence (DNA): TGTGCCACCAGCAGAGATACAGGGAAAGAGACCCAGTACTTC.

This sequence joins TRBV6-6 and TRBJ1-1; D is undetermined. Germline V gene sequence: CDR1 MNHNY, CDR2 SVGAGI (reference sequence). This CDR3 region has 12 residues. Trimming pared 10 bases from V and 3 bases from J, leaving 12 bases between. This CDR3 reads CATDPRDTEAFF. The CDR3 DNA reads TGTGCCACGGACCCTAGGGACACTGAAGCTTTCTTT.

V gene TRBV7-9 combines with J gene TRBJ1-2; 11 bases fit TRBD1. The CDR3 is 14 amino acids. Germline V gene data show CDR1 as SEHNR and CDR2 as FQNEAQ (reference sequence). The ends lost 4 bases at V and 5 bases at J; junction bases unmatched: 3. This chain's CDR3 is CASSSGQGAYGYTF. CDR3 DNA: TGTGCCAGCAGCTCCGGACAGGGGGCGTATGGCTACACCTTC.

This clone was seen a few times. The chain joins TRBV19 to TRBJ1-2, with D uncertain. The CDR3 spans 15 residues. Looked up from germline, CDR1 is LNHDA and CDR2 is SQIVND (reference sequence). V was pared by 1 base and J by 4 bases, with 13 bases between. CDR3 DNA: TGTGCCAGTAGTATAGTGGAAAGGTCGGGCTATGGCTACACCTTC. Translation gives CASSIVERSGYGYTF.

The J gene is TRBJ2-7, the V gene TRBV2; 8 bases agree with TRBD1. The CDR3 spans 12 residues. J lost 3 bases, V lost 7 bases, and 2 bases had no gene match. Germline CDR1 and CDR2: SNHLY and FYNNEI. Written as DNA, the CDR3 is TGTGCCAGCAAAACAGGGGGCTACGAGCAGTACTTC. Translating gives CASKTGGYEQYF.

This clone appeared a single time. The chain joins TRBV10-3 to TRBJ2-7; unclear D gene. The CDR3 length is 14 residues. Germline assignment: CDR1 ENHRY and CDR2 SYGVKD. The germline V and J ends were trimmed by 1 base and 2 bases, with 9 bases remaining between them. The CDR3 loop reads CAISEYAATYEQYF. The CDR3 DNA reads as TGTGCCATCAGTGAGTATGCAGCCACCTACGAGCAGTACTTC.

The V and J genes are TRBV27 and TRBJ2-7; D may match TRBD1 or TRBD2 (5 bases each). Germline loops: CDR1 MNHEY, CDR2 SMNVEV (reference sequence). This CDR3 is built from 17 residues. The germline V and J ends were trimmed by 2 bases and 4 bases, with 21 bases remaining between them. The CDR3 DNA reads as TGTGCCAGCAGTTTAATCGCTGCCGGGGCTCTTTTATACGAGCAGTACTTC. Its translation is CASSLIAAGALLYEQYF.

The rearrangement uses TRBV9 and TRBJ2-1, with a tentative D call TRBD1 (5 bases). The germline CDR1 and CDR2 sequences are SGDLS and YYNGEE. This CDR3 is built from 15 residues. V gave up 0 bases and J gave up 5 bases, with 12 bases separating them. This CDR3 reads CASSVEGAGDNEQFF. The CDR3 region has the DNA TGTGCCAGCAGCGTAGAAGGGGCCGGCGACAATGAGCAGTTCTTC.

The V gene is TRBV9, the J gene TRBJ2-7; D remains unclear. In germline, CDR1 is SGDLS, CDR2 YYNGEE. The CDR3 consists of 15 residues. With 4 bases removed from V and 2 bases from J, the gap between germline ends came to 16 bases. The DNA for the CDR3 is TGTGCCAGCAGCCCACAGTGGGCACTCCCCTACGAGCAGTACTTC. Translated: CASSPQWALPYEQYF.

This chain joins TRBV28 and TRBJ1-5, with no clear D. This CDR3 is built from 12 residues. CDR1 is MDHEN and CDR2 is SYDVKM in the germline V gene. V shed 5 bases and J shed 9 bases, with 11 bases lying between them. The CDR3 bases are TGTGCCAGCAGTCTCCCGTATCGGCCCCAGCATTTT. It yields the protein CASSLPYRPQHF.

The chain is built from TRBV5-6 and TRBJ2-1; tentatively, D is TRBD1 or TRBD2 (6 bases each). The CDR3 extends over 14 amino acids. V gave up 2 bases and J gave up 7 bases, with 13 bases separating them. Per the germline V gene, CDR1 is SGHDT and CDR2 is YYEEEE. The CDR3 loop is CASSLFGGPNEQFF. The CDR3, as DNA: TGTGCCAGCAGCTTATTTGGGGGGCCGAATGAGCAGTTCTTC. Supplemented by reference TRBV5-6 and TRBJ2-1, the full variable domain reads DAGVTQSPTHLIKTRGQQVTLRCSPKSGHDTVSWYQQALGQGPQFIFQYYEEEERQRGNFPDRFSGHQFPNYSSELNVNALLLGDSALYLCASSLFGGPNEQFFGPGTRLTVL.

The chain recombines TRBV9 with TRBJ2-7, with 11 bases fitting TRBD2. The CDR3 covers 15 residues. J was trimmed by 6 bases and V by 0 bases; bases with no gene match: 5. CDR1 and CDR2 (germline): SGDLS, YYNGEE. The CDR3 DNA is TGTGCCAGCAGCGTAGGAATAGCGGGAGGGGCCGAGCAGTACTTC. It yields the protein CASSVGIAGGAEQYF.

Ten or more counts support this clone. The gene calls are TRBV9 and TRBJ2-3, with 11 nucleotides matching TRBD2. The CDR3 consists of 17 residues. Germline trimming cut 0 bases from V and 5 bases from J; bases unmatched to any gene: 8. Germline values: CDR1 SGDLS, CDR2 YYNGEE. The CDR3 sequence: CASSVEVAGGHKDTQYF. The CDR3 bases are TGTGCCAGCAGCGTAGAGGTAGCGGGGGGGCATAAAGATACGCAGTATTTT.

This chain joins TRBV7-2 and TRBJ2-5, with D possibly being TRBD2 (6 bases). Germline CDR1 is SGHTA and CDR2 is FQGNSA. V was pared by 3 bases and J by 5 bases, with 16 bases between. The CDR3 totals 15 residues. The CDR3 region is CASSFGGGDGETQYF. In DNA, the CDR3 is TGTGCCAGCAGCTTTGGGGGAGGCGATGGGGAGACCCAGTACTTC.

The V call is TRBV28, the J call TRBJ1-2; TRBD1 agrees at 9 bases. The CDR3 contains 14 residues. Per germline, CDR1 MDHEN and CDR2 SYDVKM. J was trimmed by 5 bases and V by 7 bases; bases with no gene match: 8. The CDR3 region is CASKPGQGFYGYTF. The CDR3 nucleotides are TGTGCCAGCAAACCCGGACAGGGGTTTTATGGCTACACCTTC.

This clone has only a few counts. This chain uses TRBV19 with TRBJ1-2; no reliable D call. CDR1 LNHDA and CDR2 SQIVND come from the germline V gene (reference sequence). The length of the CDR3 is 14 residues. V shed 7 bases and J shed 4 bases, with 16 bases lying between them. The CDR3 loop is CASTQSVSVYGYTF. As DNA, the CDR3 is TGTGCCAGTACCCAATCGGTGTCCGTCTATGGCTACACCTTC.

The chain recombines TRBV29-1 with TRBJ1-1; 7 positions match TRBD1. V was clipped by 7 bases and J by 0 bases; unmatched bases: 8. The CDR3 loop spans 14 amino acids. Germline lookup yields CDR1 SQVTM and CDR2 ANQGSEA. The CDR3 reads CSAGGRGMNTEAFF. CDR3 bases: TGCAGCGCCGGGGGCAGGGGGATGAACACTGAAGCTTTCTTT.

V usage is TRBV28 and J usage is TRBJ1-1, with 10 positions matching TRBD1. After removal of 2 bases from V and 11 bases from J, the junction contained 11 bases not matched to a gene. This CDR3 has 15 residues. CDR1 and CDR2 from the germline V gene are MDHEN and SYDVKM. The CDR3 region is CASSLGGQGIFGAFF. The DNA for the CDR3 is TGTGCCAGCAGTTTAGGGGGACAGGGGATTTTTGGGGCTTTCTTT. The full variable domain, rest sourced from reference TRBV28 and TRBJ1-1, is DVKVTQSSRYLVKRTGEKVFLECVQDMDHENMFWYRQDPGLGLRLIYFSYDVKMKEKGDIPEGYSVSREKKERFSLILESASTNQTSMYLCASSLGGQGIFGAFFGQGTRLTVV.

The count of this clone is one. V is TRBV28 and J is TRBJ1-3, with a possible D match to TRBD1 (5 bases). The V end lost 8 bases, the J end lost 0 bases, and 20 bases lay between the germline ends. Germline-derived CDR1 and CDR2 are MDHEN and SYDVKM. This CDR3 has 17 residues. The CDR3 loop is CASGGGAGTFSGNTIYF. CDR3 in DNA: TGTGCCAGCGGGGGGGGTGCCGGGACCTTCTCTGGAAACACCATATATTTT. The whole variable domain, remainder taken from reference TRBV28 and TRBJ1-3, is DVKVTQSSRYLVKRTGEKVFLECVQDMDHENMFWYRQDPGLGLRLIYFSYDVKMKEKGDIPEGYSVSREKKERFSLILESASTNQTSMYLCASGGGAGTFSGNTIYFGEGSWLTVV.

This chain joins TRBV6-5 and TRBJ2-7; 10 bases match TRBD1. Germline loops: CDR1 MNHEY, CDR2 SVGAGI. The CDR3 has 15 residues. The V and J ends lost 4 bases and 3 bases, in that order; junction bases with no gene match: 6. The CDR3: CASSFPGQGFYEQYF. As DNA, the CDR3 is TGTGCCAGCAGTTTCCCGGGACAGGGGTTCTACGAGCAGTACTTC.

V and J are TRBV7-9 and TRBJ2-7; weak D call: TRBD1 (6 bases). V lost 1 base and J 4 bases, leaving 14 bases between the germline ends. The CDR3 extends over 15 amino acids. Per the germline V gene, CDR1 is SEHNR and CDR2 is FQNEAQ (reference sequence). Here the CDR3 DNA reads TGTGCCAGCAGCTTAGGGTCTTGGACAGCTTACGAGCAGTACTTC. Its translation: CASSLGSWTAYEQYF. Together with reference TRBV7-9 and TRBJ2-7, the CDR3 gives the full variable domain: DTGVSQNPRHKITKRGQNVTFRCDPISEHNRLYWYRQTLGQGPEFLTYFQNEAQLEKSRLLSDRFSAERPKGSFSTLEIQRTEQGDSAMYLCASSLGSWTAYEQYFGPGTRLTVT.

The rearrangement joins TRBV19 to TRBJ1-1; tentative D call: TRBD1 (6 bases). The CDR3 is 12 amino acids. The germline CDR1 and CDR2 sequences are LNHDA and SQIVND (reference sequence). Trimming pared 6 bases from V and 4 bases from J, leaving 9 bases between. The CDR3 nucleotides read TGTGCCAGTAGAGGGGGGGGCACTGAAGCTTTCTTT. Translated: CASRGGGTEAFF. The full variable domain, completed using reference TRBV19 and TRBJ1-1, is DGGITQSPKYLFRKEGQNVTLSCEQNLNHDAMYWYRQDPGQGLRLIYYSQIVNDFQKGDIAEGYSVSREKKESFPLTVTSAQKNPTAFYLCASRGGGTEAFFGQGTRLTVV.